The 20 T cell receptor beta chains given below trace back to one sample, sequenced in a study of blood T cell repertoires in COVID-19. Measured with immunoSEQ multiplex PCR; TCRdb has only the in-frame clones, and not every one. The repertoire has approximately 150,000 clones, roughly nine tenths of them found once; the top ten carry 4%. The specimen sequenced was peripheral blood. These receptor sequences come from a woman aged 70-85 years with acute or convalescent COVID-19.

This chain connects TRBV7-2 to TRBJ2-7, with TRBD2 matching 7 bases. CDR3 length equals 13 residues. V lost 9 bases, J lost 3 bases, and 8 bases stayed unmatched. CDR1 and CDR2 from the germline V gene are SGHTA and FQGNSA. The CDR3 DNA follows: TGTGCCAGTGGCCTCCAGCGGGACTACGAGCAGTACTTC. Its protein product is CASGLQRDYEQYF.

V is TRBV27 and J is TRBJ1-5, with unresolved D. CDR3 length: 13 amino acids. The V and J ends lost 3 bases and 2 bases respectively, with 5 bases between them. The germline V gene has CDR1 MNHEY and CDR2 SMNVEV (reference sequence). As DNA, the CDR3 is TGTGCCAGCAGTTTGCAGGGCAATCAGCCCCAGCATTTT. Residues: CASSLQGNQPQHF.

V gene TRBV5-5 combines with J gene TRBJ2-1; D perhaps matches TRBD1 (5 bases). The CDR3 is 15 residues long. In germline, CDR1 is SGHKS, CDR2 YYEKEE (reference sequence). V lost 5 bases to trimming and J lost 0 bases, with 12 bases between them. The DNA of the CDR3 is TGTGCCAGCAGGGCCGACAGAGCCTCCTACAATGAGCAGTTCTTC. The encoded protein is CASRADRASYNEQFF.

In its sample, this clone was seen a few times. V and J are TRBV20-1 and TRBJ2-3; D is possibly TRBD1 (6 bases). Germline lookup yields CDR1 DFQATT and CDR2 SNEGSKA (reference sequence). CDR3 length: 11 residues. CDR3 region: CSVGGGDTQYF. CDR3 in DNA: TGCAGCGTTGGGGGCGGGGATACGCAGTATTTT.

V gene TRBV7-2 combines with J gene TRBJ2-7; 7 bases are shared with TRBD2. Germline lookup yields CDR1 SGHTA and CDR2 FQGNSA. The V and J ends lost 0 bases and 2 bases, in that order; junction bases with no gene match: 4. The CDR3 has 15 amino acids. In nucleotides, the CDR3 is TGTGCCAGCAGCTTAGCTACTAGCGAGGCCTACGAGCAGTACTTC. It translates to CASSLATSEAYEQYF. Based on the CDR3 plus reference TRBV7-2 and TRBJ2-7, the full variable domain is GAGVSQSPSNKVTEKGKDVELRCDPISGHTALYWYRQSLGQGLEFLIYFQGNSAPDKSGLPSDRFSAERTGGSVSTLTIQRTQQEDSAVYLCASSLATSEAYEQYFGPGTRLTVT.

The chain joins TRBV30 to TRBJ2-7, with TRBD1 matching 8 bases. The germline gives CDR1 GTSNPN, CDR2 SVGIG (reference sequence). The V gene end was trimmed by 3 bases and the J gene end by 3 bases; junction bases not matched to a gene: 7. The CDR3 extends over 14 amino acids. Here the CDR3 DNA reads TGTGCCTGGAGAGGAGCAGGACAGGGCTACGAGCAGTACTTC. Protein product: CAWRGAGQGYEQYF.

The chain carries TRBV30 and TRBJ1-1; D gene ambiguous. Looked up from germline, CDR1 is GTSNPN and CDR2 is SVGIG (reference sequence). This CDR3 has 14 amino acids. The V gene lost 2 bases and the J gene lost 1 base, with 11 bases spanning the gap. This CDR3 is CAWSPKSRNTEAFF. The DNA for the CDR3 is TGTGCCTGGAGTCCTAAATCCCGGAACACTGAAGCTTTCTTT.

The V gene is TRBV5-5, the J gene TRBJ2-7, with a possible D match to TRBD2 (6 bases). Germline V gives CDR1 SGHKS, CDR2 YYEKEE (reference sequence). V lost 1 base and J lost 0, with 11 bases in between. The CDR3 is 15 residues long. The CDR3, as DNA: TGTGCCAGCAGCTTGTCGGGGGAGAGCTCCTACGAGCAGTACTTC. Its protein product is CASSLSGESSYEQYF.

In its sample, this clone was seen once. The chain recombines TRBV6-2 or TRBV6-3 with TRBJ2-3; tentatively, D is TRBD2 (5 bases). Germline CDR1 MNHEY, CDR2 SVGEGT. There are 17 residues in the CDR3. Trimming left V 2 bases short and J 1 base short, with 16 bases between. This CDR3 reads CASSYRARGWRTDTQYF. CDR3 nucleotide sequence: TGTGCCAGCAGTTACAGGGCGCGAGGGTGGCGCACAGATACGCAGTATTTT.

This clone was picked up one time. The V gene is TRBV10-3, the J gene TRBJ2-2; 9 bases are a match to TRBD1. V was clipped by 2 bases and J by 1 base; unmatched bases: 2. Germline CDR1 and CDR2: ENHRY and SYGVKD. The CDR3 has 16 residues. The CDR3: CAISEGGQGNTGELFF. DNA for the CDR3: TGTGCCATCAGTGAGGGGGGACAGGGGAACACCGGGGAGCTGTTTTTT.

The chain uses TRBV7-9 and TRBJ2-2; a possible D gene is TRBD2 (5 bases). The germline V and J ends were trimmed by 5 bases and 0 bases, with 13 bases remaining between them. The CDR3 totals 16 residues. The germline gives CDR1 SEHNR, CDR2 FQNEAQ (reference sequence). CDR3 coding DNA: TGTGCCAGCAGCCTCAGGTGGGAGACGAACACCGGGGAGCTGTTTTTT. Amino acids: CASSLRWETNTGELFF.

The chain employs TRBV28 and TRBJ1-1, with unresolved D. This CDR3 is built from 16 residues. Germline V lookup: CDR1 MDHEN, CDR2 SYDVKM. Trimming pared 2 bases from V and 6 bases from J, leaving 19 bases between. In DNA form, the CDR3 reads TGTGCCAGCAGTTTAGACATTCGGTCCTTCTTCGCTGAAGCTTTCTTT. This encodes CASSLDIRSFFAEAFF.

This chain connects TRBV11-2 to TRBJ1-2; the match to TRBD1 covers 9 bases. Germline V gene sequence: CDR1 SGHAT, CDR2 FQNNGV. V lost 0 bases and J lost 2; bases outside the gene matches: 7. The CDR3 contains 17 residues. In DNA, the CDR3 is TGTGCCAGCAGCTTAGAATTTCTAGGGACAGGGAACTATGGCTACACCTTC. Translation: CASSLEFLGTGNYGYTF.

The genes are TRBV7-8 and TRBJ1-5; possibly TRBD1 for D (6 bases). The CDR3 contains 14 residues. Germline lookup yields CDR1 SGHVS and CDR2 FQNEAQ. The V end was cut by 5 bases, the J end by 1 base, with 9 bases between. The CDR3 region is CASSPGTSNQPQHF. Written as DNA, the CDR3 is TGTGCCAGCAGCCCCGGGACAAGCAATCAGCCCCAGCATTTT.

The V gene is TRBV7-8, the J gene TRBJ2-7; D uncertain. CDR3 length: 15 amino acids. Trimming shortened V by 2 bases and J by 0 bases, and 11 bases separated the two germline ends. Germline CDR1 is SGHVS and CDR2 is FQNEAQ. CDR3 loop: CASSLQQTRSYEQYF. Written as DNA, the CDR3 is TGTGCCAGCAGCTTACAACAGACCCGCTCCTACGAGCAGTACTTC.

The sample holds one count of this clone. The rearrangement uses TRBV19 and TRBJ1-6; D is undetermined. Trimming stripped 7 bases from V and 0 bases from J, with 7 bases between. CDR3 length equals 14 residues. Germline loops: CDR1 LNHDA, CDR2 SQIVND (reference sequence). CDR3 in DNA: TGTGCCAGTACCCGAGACTCCTATAATTCACCCCTCCACTTT. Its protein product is CASTRDSYNSPLHF.

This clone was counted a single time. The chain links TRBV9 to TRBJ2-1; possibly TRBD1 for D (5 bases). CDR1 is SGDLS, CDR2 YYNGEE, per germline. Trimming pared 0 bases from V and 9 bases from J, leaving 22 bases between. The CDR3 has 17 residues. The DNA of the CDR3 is TGTGCCAGCAGCGTAGAGGGGCAAGGGGCAGGGATAACTGAGCAGTTCTTC. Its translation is CASSVEGQGAGITEQFF.

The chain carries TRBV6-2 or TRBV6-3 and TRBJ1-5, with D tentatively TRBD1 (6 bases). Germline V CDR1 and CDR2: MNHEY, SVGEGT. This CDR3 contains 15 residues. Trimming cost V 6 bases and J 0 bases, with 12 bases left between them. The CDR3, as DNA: TGTGCCAGCAGCCTAGGACAGAATAGCAATCAGCCCCAGCATTTT. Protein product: CASSLGQNSNQPQHF.

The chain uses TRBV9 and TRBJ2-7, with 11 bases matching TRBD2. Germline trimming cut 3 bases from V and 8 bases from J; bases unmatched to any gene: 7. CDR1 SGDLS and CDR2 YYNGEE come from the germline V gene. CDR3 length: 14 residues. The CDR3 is CASSGPTSGGQQYF. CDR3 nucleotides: TGTGCCAGCAGCGGACCCACTAGCGGGGGCCAGCAGTACTTC.

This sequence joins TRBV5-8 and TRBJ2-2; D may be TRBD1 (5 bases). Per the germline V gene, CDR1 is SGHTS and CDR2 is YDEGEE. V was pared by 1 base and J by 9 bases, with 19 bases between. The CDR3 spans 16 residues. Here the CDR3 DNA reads TGTGCCAGCAGCTTGAGGGGCCGAGTTGCATCCCGGGAGCTGTTTTTT. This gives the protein CASSLRGRVASRELFF.